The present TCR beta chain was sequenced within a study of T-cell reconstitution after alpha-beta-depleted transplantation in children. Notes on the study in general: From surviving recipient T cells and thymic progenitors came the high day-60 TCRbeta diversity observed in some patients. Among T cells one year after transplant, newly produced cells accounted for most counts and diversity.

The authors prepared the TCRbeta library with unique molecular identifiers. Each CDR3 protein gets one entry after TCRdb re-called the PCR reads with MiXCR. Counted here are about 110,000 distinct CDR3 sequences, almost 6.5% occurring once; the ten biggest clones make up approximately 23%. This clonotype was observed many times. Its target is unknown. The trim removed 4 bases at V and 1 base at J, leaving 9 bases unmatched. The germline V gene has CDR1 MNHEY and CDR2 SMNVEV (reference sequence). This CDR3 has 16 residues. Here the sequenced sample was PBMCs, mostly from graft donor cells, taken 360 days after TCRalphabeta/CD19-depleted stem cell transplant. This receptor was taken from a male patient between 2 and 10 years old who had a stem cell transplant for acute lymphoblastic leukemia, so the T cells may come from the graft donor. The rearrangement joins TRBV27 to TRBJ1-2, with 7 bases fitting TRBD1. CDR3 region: CASSSISQGINYGYTF. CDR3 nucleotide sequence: TGTGCCAGCAGTTCCATTTCACAGGGGATTAACTATGGCTACACCTTC.